Listed here is a single T cell receptor beta chain. The antigen remains undetermined. Sequenced material consisted of expressed TCRB transcripts (all of the isolated RNA was reverse transcribed). Naive, central memory and regulatory T cell samples produced a mean of roughly 3.5 million reads. Clones were read by immunoSEQ multiplex PCR, and TCRdb kept only the in-frame ones, dropping some. The data contain about 9,400 clones, more than 75% of them singletons. The germline CDR1 and CDR2 sequences are MGHRA and YSYEKL. The CDR3 extends over 16 amino acids. V lost 0 bases, J lost 2 bases, and 6 bases stayed unmatched. The record originates from a study of beta chain features in type 1 diabetes. Study-level points and caveats: Whether HLA type influences TCRB rearrangement remained unresolved here. A closer apparent resemblance between naive, central memory and Treg TCRB repertoires was seen in patients than in healthy donors.

Sorting of CD4+ naive, central memory, regulatory and stem cell-like memory cells was performed via CD45RO/CCR7/CD25/CD127/CD95/CD27. The TCR sequence derives from a woman under 30 in good health. The rearrangement uses TRBV4-1 and TRBJ1-2; 7 positions match TRBD1. The material sequenced was Tregs from blood. The CDR3 here is CASSQEFDRANYGYTF. The CDR3, as DNA: TGCGCCAGCAGCCAAGAATTTGACAGGGCCAACTATGGCTACACCTTC.